This record looks at one T cell receptor beta chain sequence and its context. CDR1 and CDR2 (germline): MNHEY, SVGAGI. The CDR3 sequence is 13 residues long. The V end was cut by 0 bases, the J end by 7 bases, with 9 bases between. The source of the sample is a study of blood T cell repertoires in COVID-19. Libraries were prepared by immunoSEQ multiplex PCR; TCRdb keeps only in-frame clonotypes and omits some of them. This table has 300,000 to 350,000 clones, 75% to 90% appearing once. The receptor was derived from a woman between 50 and 59 years old with COVID-19, enrolled during active disease. The sample taken for sequencing was peripheral blood. The chain has TRBV6-5 and TRBJ1-2, with D perhaps TRBD1 (6 bases). CDR3 nucleotide sequence: TGTGCCAGCAGTTACTCGCACAGGGTTGGCTACACCTTC. As protein: CASSYSHRVGYTF.